This T cell receptor (beta chain) is from a study of vaccination effects on CD4 cells after COVID-19. The method was immunoSEQ multiplex PCR; TCRdb's version includes in-frame clones alone and lacks a portion of them. The sample lists roughly 23,000 clones, approximately 72% seen once, with about a tenth in the top ten. Worth noting for this clone: The antigen remains unidentified.

Sequencing followed a ViraFEST assay step that expanded antigen-specific CD4+ T cells with viral peptide pools. The culture ran for 9 to 11 days, and then CD4+ T cells were isolated. Two-dose BNT162b2 or mRNA-1273 vaccination was given to participants. The V gene lost 11 bases and the J gene lost 9 bases, with 19 bases spanning the gap. The CDR3 is made up of 12 amino acids. Germline CDR1 is SNHLY and CDR2 is FYNNEI. Here the sequenced sample was CD4+ T cells from PBMCs cultured with HCoV-NL63 spike peptides, taken after COVID-19 vaccination. This chain joins TRBV2 and TRBJ2-5, with D possibly called TRBD1 or TRBD2 (5 bases each). The source is a human donor who received a COVID-19 vaccine. In DNA, the CDR3 is TGTGCCCCGGGGACCCTCAAGAGGGCCCAGTACTTC. Its translation: CAPGTLKRAQYF.